The clone carrying this T cell receptor (beta chain) was seen a few times. No antigen is known for it. Exclusion criteria comprised other autoimmune diseases, uncontrolled infections, pregnancy or lactation in patients. RNA transcripts served as template for amplifying TCR beta CDR3 sequences. Second-round multiplex PCR came after a first-round RT-PCR that employed HTBI primers. Each CDR3 protein is one row after TCRdb ran MiXCR on the multiplex PCR reads. The table has about 640,000 distinct CDR3 sequences, about 41% seen once. The data are from a study of Graves' ophthalmopathy and Graves' hyperthyroidism. This CDR3 contains 15 residues. V trimming: 6 bases; J trimming: 3 bases; junction bases outside the gene matches: 6. Germline loops: CDR1 SGHNT, CDR2 YYREEE (reference sequence). The study, taken as a whole, reports: With around 70% sensitivity and about 78% specificity, the model predicted ophthalmopathy progression. In separating ophthalmopathy from stable hyperthyroidism, a 13-signature model achieved about 90% sensitivity and around 80% specificity.

Sequencing was carried out using peripheral blood. The clonotype originates from an adult man with Graves' ophthalmopathy. The chain couples TRBV5-4 to TRBJ2-5; 12 nucleotides line up with TRBD2. CDR3 sequence (DNA): TGTGCCAGCACCGCTAGCGGGGGGGCCAAAGAGACCCAGTACTTC. Translation gives CASTASGGAKETQYF.